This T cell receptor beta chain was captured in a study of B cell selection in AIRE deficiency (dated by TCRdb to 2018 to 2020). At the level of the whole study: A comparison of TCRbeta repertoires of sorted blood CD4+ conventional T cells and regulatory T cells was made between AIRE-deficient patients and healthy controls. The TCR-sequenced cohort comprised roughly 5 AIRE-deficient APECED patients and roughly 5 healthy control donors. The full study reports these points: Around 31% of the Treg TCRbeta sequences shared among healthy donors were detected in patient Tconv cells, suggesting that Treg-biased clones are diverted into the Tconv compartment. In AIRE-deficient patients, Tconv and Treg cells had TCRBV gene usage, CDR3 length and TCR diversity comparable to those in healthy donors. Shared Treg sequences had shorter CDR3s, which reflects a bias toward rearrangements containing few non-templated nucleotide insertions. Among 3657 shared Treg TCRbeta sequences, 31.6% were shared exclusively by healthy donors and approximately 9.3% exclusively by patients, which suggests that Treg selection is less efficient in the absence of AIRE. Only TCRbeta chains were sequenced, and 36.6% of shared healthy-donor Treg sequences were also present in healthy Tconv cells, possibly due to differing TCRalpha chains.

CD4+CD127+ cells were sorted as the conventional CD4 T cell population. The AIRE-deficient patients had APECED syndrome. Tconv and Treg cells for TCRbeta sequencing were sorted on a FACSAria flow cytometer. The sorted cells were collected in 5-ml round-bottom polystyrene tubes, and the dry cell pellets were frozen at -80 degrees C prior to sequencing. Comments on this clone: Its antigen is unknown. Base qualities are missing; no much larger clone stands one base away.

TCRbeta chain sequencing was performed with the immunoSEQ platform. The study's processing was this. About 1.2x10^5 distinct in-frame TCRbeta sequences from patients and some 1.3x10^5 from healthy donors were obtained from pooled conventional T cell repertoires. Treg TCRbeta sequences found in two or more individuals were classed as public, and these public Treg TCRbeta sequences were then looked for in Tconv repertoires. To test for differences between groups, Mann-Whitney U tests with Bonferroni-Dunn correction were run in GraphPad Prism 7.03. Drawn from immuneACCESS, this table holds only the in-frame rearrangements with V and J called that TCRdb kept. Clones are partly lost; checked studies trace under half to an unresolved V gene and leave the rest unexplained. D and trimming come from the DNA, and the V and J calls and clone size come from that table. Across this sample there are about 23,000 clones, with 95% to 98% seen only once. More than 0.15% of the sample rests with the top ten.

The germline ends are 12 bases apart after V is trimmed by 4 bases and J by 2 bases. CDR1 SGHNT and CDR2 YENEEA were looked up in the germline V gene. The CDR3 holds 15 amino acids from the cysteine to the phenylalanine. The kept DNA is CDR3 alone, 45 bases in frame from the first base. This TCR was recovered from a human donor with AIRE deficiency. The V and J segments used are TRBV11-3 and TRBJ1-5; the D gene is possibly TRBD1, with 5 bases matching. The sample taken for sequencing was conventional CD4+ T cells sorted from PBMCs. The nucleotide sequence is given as TGTGCCAGCAGCTCGGGACGGGGAGGCAATCAGCCCCAGCATTTT. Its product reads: CASSSGRGGNQPQHF. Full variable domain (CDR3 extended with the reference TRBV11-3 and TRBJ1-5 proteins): EAGVVQSPRYKIIEKKQPVAFWCNPISGHNTLYWYLQNLGQGPELLIRYENEEAVDDSQLPKDRFSAERLKGVDSTLKIQPAELGDSAVYLCASSSGRGGNQPQHFGDGTRLSIL.